Listed here is a single TCR beta chain. The sample originates from a study of shared clonotypes between healthy human individuals. The protocol was immunoSEQ multiplex PCR, while the TCRdb copy is restricted to in-frame clones and leaves out a portion. The data contain approximately 340,000 clones, approximately 74% of them singletons. The receptor comes from a man younger than 45 in good health. Sequencing was carried out using memory CD4+ T cells sorted from blood. Specified subset: CD45RA-negative fraction.

CDR3 DNA: TGTGCCAGCAGCTCAGATGCAGGGTTCTCTGGAAACACCATATATTTT. It specifies CASSSDAGFSGNTIYF. This rearrangement joins TRBV7-9 to TRBJ1-3, with a weak D call TRBD1 (5 bases). The germline V gene encodes CDR1 SEHNR and CDR2 FQNEAQ (reference sequence). The CDR3 loop spans 16 amino acids. V shed 4 bases and J shed 0 bases, with 13 bases lying between them.